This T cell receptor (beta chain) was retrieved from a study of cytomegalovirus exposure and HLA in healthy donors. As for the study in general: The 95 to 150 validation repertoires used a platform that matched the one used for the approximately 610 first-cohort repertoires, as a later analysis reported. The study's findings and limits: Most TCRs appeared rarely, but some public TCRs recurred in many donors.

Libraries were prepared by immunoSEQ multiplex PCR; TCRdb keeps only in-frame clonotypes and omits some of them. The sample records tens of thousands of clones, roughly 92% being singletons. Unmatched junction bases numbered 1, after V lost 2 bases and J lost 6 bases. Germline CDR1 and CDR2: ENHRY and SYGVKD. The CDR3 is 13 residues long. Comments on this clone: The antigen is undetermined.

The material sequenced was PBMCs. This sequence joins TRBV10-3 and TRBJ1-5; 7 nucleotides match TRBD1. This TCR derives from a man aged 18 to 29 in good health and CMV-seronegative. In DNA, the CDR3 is TGTGCCATCAGTGAGGACAGGGTTCAGCCCCAGCATTTT. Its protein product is CAISEDRVQPQHF.